The rows below give T cell receptor beta chains drawn from one sample of a study of blood T cell repertoires in COVID-19. Profiling relied on immunoSEQ multiplex PCR, and the TCRdb table lists in-frame clones only, not all of them. The sample yields approximately 480,000 clones, 87% seen once. The sample taken for sequencing was PBMCs or T cells enriched from blood (not recorded which). The receptors stem from a woman aged 18 to 35 who had recovered from COVID-19. Both conserved end residues are part of each CDR3. D genes are given only for firm matches. Not every row has a clone size; where given, it reads once, few, many or a size class.

>TRBJ1-2|TRBV18|NA|NA|14
CASSPPAAIYGYTF
TGTGCCAGCTCACCACCGGCGGCGATCTATGGCTACACCTTC
>TRBJ2-2|TRBV24-1|NA|TRBD1|16
CATRGPGQGFPGELFF
TGTGCCACCAGGGGACCGGGACAGGGGTTCCCCGGGGAGCTGTTTTTT
>TRBJ1-6|TRBV30|few|NA|13
CAWSVEWRSPLHF
TGTGCCTGGAGTGTAGAATGGAGATCACCCCTCCACTTT
>TRBJ2-3|TRBV11-2|NA|NA|13
CASSLDRRDTQYF
TGTGCCAGCAGCTTAGATCGCAGGGATACGCAGTATTTT
>TRBJ2-1|TRBV30|NA|TRBD2|15
CAWRTSGGPYNEQFF
TGTGCCTGGAGGACTAGCGGGGGTCCCTACAATGAGCAGTTCTTC
>TRBJ1-6|TRBV3-1/TRBV3-2|NA|TRBD1|15
CASRQWDRDNSPLHF
TGTGCCAGCAGACAGTGGGACAGGGATAATTCACCCCTCCACTTT
>TRBJ2-7|TRBV7-9|NA|NA|14
CASSLRTGIYEQYF
TGTGCCAGCAGCTTAAGAACAGGGATCTACGAGCAGTACTTC
>TRBJ2-7|TRBV5-6|NA|NA|16
CASSPKVGRESYEQYF
TGTGCCAGCAGCCCGAAGGTCGGACGGGAGTCCTACGAGCAGTACTTC
>TRBJ2-1|TRBV2|once|TRBD1|13
CASSEGQNNEQFF
TGTGCCAGCAGTGAGGGACAGAACAATGAGCAGTTCTTC
>TRBJ1-4|TRBV4-1|NA|TRBD1|17
CASTFQGGWDLNEKLFF
TGCGCCAGCACTTTCCAAGGGGGCTGGGACCTTAATGAAAAACTGTTTTTT
>TRBJ2-5|TRBV11-2|NA|NA|17
CASSFAGIRRLRETQYF
TGTGCCAGCAGCTTCGCCGGGATCCGTAGGTTAAGAGAGACCCAGTACTTC
>TRBJ1-2|TRBV28|once|NA|14
CASSSTVGRRGYTF
TGTGCCAGCAGTTCCACCGTTGGGAGGAGGGGCTACACCTTC
>TRBJ2-7|TRBV7-2|few|TRBD1|15
CASSLSGTDSYEQYF
TGTGCCAGCAGCTTATCCGGGACAGATTCCTACGAGCAGTACTTC
>TRBJ2-7|TRBV3-1/TRBV3-2|NA|NA|13
CASSPAVFAEEYF
TGTGCCAGCAGCCCTGCCGTGTTTGCAGAGGAGTACTTC
>TRBJ1-2|TRBV28|NA|NA|13
CASSPDRQGGYTF
TGTGCCAGCAGCCCCGACAGGCAAGGGGGCTACACCTTC
>TRBJ1-2|TRBV4-1|NA|TRBD1|15
CASSQPNRGSYGYTF
TGCGCCAGCAGCCAGCCAAACAGGGGATCCTATGGCTACACCTTC
>TRBJ2-7|TRBV2|once|NA|14
CACHRTVSSYEQYF
TGTGCCTGCCACCGGACAGTGAGCTCCTACGAGCAGTACTTC
>TRBJ1-1|TRBV27|NA|NA|13
CASRRERNTEAFF
TGTGCCAGCAGGAGGGAAAGGAACACTGAAGCTTTCTTT
>TRBJ1-2|TRBV6-6|NA|TRBD1|16
CASSFGQVTLNYGYTF
TGTGCCAGCAGTTTTGGACAGGTGACATTAAACTATGGCTACACCTTC
>TRBJ1-2|TRBV6-5|NA|NA|14
CASSYSTERGGYTF
TGTGCCAGCAGTTACTCGACTGAAAGGGGTGGCTACACCTTC
>TRBJ2-2|TRBV3-1/TRBV3-2|NA|NA|14
CASSSGAVVGELFF
TGTGCCAGCAGCTCCGGCGCGGTGGTCGGGGAGCTGTTTTTT
>TRBJ2-5|TRBV11-2|NA|TRBD1|14
CASTRGQGGETQYF
TGTGCCAGCACTCGGGGACAGGGGGGAGAGACCCAGTACTTC
>TRBJ2-2|TRBV12-3/TRBV12-4|NA|NA|13
CAIPRQNTGELFF
TGTGCCATTCCGAGGCAGAACACCGGGGAGCTGTTTTTT
>TRBJ1-4|TRBV3-1/TRBV3-2|NA|TRBD1|15
CASSQGVTGGEKLFF
TGTGCCAGCAGCCAAGGTGTGACAGGGGGCGAAAAACTGTTTTTT
>TRBJ1-6|TRBV12-3/TRBV12-4|NA|NA|12
CASRGGNSPLHF
TGTGCCAGCAGGGGAGGGAATTCACCCCTCCACTTT
>TRBJ2-2|TRBV21-1|NA|NA|13
CASSKGGSGELFF
TGTGCCAGCAGCAAAGGAGGCTCCGGGGAGCTATTTTTT